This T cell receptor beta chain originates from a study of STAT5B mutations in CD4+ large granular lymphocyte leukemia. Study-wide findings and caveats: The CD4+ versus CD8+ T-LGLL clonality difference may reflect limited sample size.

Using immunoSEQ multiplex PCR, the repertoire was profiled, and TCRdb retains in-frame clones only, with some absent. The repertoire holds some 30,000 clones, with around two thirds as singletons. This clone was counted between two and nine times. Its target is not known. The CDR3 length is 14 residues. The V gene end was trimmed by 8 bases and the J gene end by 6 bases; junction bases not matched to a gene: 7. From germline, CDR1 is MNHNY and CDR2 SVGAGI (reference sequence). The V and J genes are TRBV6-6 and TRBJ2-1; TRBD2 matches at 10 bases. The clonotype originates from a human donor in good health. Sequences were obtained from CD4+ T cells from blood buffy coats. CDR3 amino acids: CASVRIAGGNEQFF. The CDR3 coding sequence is TGTGCCAGCGTTCGGATAGCGGGGGGCAATGAGCAGTTCTTC.